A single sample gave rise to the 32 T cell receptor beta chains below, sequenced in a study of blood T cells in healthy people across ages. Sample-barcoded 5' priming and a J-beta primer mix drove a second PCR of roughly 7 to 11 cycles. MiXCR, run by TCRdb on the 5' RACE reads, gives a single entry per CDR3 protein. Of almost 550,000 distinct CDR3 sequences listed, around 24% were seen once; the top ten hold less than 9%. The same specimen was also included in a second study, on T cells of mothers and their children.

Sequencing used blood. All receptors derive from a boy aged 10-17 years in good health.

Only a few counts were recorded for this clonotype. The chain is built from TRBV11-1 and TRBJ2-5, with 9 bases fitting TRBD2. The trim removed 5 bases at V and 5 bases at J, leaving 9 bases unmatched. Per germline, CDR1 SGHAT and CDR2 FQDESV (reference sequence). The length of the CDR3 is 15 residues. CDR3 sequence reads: CASSLSGSSGETQYF. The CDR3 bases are TGTGCCAGCAGCCTTAGCGGGAGCTCGGGGGAGACCCAGTACTTC.

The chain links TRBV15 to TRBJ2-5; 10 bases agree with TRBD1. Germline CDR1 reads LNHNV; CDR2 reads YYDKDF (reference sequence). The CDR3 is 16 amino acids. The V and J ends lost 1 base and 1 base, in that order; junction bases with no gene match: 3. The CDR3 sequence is CATSRARQGAQETQYF. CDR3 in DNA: TGTGCCACCAGCAGAGCCCGACAGGGGGCCCAAGAGACCCAGTACTTC.

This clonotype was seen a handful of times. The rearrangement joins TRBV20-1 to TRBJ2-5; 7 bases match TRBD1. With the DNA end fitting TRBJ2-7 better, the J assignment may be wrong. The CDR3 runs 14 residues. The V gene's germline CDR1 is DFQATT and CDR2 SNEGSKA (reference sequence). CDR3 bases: TGCAGTGCTGCCTACGGACAGGCCACCTACGAGCAGTACTTC. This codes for CSAAYGQATYEQYF.

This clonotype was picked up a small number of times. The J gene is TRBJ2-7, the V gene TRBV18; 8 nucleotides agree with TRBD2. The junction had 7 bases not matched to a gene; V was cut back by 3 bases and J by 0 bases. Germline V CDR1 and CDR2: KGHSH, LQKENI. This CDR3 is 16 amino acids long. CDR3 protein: CASSPQLAASSYEQYF. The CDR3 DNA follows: TGTGCCAGCTCACCGCAACTAGCGGCGAGCTCCTACGAGCAGTACTTC.

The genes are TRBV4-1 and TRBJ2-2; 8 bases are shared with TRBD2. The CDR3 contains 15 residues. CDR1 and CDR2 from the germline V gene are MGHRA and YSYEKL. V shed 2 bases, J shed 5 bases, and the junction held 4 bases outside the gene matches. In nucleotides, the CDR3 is TGCGCCAGCAGCCAAACCGGGACTAGTACCGGGGAGCTGTTTTTT. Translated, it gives CASSQTGTSTGELFF.

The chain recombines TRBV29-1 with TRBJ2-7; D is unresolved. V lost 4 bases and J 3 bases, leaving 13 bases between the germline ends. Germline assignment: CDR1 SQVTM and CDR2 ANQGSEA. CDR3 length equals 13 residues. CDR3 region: CSVVSRADYEQYF. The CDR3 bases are TGCAGCGTTGTCAGTAGGGCGGACTACGAGCAGTACTTC.

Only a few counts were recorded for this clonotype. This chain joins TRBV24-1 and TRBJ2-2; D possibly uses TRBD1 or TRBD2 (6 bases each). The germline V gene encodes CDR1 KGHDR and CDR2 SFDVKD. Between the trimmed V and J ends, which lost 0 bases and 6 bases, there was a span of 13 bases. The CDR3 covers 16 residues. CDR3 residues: CATSDLTRGPSGELFF. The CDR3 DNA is TGTGCCACCAGTGATTTGACTCGGGGGCCGTCCGGGGAGCTGTTTTTT.

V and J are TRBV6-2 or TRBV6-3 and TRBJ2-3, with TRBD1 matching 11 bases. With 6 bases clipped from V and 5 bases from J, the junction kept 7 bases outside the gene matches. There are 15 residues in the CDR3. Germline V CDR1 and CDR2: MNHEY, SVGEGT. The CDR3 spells CASRPPGTGGDTQYF. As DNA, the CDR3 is TGTGCCAGCAGACCACCCGGGACAGGGGGAGATACGCAGTATTTT.

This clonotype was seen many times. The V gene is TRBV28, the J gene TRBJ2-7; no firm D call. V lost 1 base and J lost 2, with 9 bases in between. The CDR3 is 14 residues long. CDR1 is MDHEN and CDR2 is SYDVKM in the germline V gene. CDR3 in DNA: TGTGCCAGCAGTTTATATGCAGATACCTACGAGCAGTACTTC. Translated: CASSLYADTYEQYF.

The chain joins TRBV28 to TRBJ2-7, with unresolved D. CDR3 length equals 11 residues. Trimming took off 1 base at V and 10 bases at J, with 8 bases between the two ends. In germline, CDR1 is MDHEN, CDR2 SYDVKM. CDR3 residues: CASSLYRLQYF. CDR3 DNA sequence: TGTGCCAGCAGTTTATATCGTCTTCAGTACTTC.

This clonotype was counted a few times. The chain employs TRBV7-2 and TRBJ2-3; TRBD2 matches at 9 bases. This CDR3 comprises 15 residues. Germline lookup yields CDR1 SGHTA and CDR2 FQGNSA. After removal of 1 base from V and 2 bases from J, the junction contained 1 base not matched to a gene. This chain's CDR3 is CASSLGGGATDTQYF. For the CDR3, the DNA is TGTGCCAGCAGCTTAGGCGGGGGGGCCACAGATACGCAGTATTTT.

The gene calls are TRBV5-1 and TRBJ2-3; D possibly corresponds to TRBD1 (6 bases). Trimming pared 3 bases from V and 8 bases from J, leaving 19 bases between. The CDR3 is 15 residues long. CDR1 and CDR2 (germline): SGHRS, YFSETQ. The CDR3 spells CASSSGAYGGSTQYF. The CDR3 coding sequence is TGCGCCAGCAGCTCAGGGGCCTATGGGGGAAGTACGCAGTATTTT. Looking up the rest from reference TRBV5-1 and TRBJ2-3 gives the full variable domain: KAGVTQTPRYLIKTRGQQVTLSCSPISGHRSVSWYQQTPGQGLQFLFEYFSETQRNKGNFPGRFSGRQFSNSRSEMNVSTLELGDSALYLCASSSGAYGGSTQYFGPGTRLTVL.

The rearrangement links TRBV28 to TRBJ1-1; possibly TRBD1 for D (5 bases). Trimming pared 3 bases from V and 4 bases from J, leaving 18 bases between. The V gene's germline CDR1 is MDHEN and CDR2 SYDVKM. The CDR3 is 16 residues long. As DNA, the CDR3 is TGTGCCAGCAGTTTGATGGGGGGAACCTTGAGCACTGAAGCTTTCTTT. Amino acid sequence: CASSLMGGTLSTEAFF. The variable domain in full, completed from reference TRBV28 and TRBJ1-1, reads DVKVTQSSRYLVKRTGEKVFLECVQDMDHENMFWYRQDPGLGLRLIYFSYDVKMKEKGDIPEGYSVSREKKERFSLILESASTNQTSMYLCASSLMGGTLSTEAFFGQGTRLTVV.

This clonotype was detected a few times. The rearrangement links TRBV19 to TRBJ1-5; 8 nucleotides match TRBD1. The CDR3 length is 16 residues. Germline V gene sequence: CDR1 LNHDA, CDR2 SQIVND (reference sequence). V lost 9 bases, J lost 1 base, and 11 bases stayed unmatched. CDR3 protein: CASSDRAVVSNQPQHF. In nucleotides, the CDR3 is TGTGCCAGCTCGGACAGGGCTGTTGTGAGCAATCAGCCCCAGCATTTT.

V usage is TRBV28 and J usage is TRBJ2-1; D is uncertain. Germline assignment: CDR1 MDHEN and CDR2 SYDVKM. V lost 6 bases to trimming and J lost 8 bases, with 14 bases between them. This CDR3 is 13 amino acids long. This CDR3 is CASSYLRVDEQFF. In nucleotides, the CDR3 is TGTGCCAGCAGCTACCTAAGAGTCGATGAGCAGTTCTTC.

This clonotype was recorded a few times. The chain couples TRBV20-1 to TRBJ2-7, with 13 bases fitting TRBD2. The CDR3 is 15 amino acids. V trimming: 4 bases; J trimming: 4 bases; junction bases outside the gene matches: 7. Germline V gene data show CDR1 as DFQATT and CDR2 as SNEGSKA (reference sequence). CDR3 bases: TGCAGTGCTACCGGACTAGCGGGAGTAAGATACGAGCAGTACTTC. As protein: CSATGLAGVRYEQYF.

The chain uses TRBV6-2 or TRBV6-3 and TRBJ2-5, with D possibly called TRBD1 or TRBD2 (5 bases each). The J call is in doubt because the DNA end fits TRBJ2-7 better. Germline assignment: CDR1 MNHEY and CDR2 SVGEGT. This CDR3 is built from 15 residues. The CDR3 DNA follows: TGTGCCAGCAGCTCAATAATGCCGGGGCTGGGCGAGCAGTACTTC. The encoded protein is CASSSIMPGLGEQYF.

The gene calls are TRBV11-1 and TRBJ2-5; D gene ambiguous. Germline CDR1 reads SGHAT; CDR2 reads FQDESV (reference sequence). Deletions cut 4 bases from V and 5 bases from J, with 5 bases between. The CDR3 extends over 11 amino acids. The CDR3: CASSSMETQYF. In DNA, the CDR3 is TGTGCCAGCAGCTCAATGGAGACCCAGTACTTC. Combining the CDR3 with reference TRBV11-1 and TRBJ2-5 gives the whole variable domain EAEVAQSPRYKITEKSQAVAFWCDPISGHATLYWYRQILGQGPELLVQFQDESVVDDSQLPKDRFSAERLKGVDSTLKIQPAELGDSAMYLCASSSMETQYFGPGTRLLVL.

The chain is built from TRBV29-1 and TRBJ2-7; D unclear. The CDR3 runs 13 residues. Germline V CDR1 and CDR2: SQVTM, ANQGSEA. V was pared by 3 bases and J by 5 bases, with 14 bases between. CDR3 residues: CSVEASGNHEQYF. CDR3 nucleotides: TGCAGCGTTGAGGCGTCAGGAAACCACGAGCAGTACTTC.

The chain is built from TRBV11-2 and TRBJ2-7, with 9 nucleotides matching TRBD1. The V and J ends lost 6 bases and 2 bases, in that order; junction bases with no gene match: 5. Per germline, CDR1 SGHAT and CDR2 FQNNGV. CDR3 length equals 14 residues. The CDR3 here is CASRLQGAPYEQYF. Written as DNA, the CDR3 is TGTGCCAGCAGGTTACAGGGGGCGCCCTACGAGCAGTACTTC. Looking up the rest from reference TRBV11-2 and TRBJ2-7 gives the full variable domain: EAGVAQSPRYKIIEKRQSVAFWCNPISGHATLYWYQQILGQGPKLLIQFQNNGVVDDSQLPKDRFSAERLKGVDSTLKIQPAKLEDSAVYLCASRLQGAPYEQYFGPGTRLTVT.

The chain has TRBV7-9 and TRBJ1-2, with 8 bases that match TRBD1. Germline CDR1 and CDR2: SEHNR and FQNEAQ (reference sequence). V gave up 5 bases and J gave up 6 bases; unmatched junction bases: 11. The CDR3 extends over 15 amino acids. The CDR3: CASSPSDREQNGYTF. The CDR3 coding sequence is TGTGCCAGCAGCCCCTCGGACAGGGAGCAGAATGGCTACACCTTC.

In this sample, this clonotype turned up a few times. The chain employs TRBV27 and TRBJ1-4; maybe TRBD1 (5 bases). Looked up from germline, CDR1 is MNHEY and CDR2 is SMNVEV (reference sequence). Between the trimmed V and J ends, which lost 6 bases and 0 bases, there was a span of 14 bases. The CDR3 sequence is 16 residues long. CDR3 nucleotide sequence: TGTGCCAGCAGCCGAAGGGGAGTTGCAACTAATGAAAAACTGTTTTTT. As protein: CASSRRGVATNEKLFF.

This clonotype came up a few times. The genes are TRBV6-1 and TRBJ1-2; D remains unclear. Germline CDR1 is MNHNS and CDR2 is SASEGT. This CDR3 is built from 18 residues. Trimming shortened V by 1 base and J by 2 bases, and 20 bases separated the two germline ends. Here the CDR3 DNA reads TGTGCCAGCAGTGAAGGGGCGGGTAGAGTAGGGAGAAACTATGGCTACACCTTC. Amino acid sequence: CASSEGAGRVGRNYGYTF.

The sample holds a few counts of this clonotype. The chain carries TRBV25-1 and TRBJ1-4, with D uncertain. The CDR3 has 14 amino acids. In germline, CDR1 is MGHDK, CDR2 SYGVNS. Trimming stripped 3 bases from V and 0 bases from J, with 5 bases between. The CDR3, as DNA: TGTGCCAGCAGTGACAGAGCAACTAATGAAAAACTGTTTTTT. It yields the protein CASSDRATNEKLFF.

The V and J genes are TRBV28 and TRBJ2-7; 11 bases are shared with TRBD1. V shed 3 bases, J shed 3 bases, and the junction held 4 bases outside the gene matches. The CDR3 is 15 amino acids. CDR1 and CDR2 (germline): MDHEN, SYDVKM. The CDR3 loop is CASSFRGTGGYEQYF. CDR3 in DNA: TGTGCCAGCAGTTTTAGGGGGACAGGGGGCTACGAGCAGTACTTC.

The DNA for the CDR3 is TGTGCCAGCAGTTTATCGGGACAGGGATTCTCTGGGGCCAACGTCCTGACTTTC. This encodes CASSLSGQGFSGANVLTF. V and J are TRBV28 and TRBJ2-6; 9 nucleotides match TRBD1. CDR1 is MDHEN and CDR2 is SYDVKM in the germline V gene. V gave up 1 base and J gave up 0 bases; unmatched junction bases: 4. This CDR3 spans 18 amino acids.

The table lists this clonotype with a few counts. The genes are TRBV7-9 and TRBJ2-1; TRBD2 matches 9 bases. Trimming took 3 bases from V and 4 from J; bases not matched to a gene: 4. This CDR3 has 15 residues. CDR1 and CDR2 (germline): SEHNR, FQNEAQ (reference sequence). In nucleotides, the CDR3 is TGTGCCAGCAGCTTCCGACTAGCGGAGTACAATGAGCAGTTCTTC. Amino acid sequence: CASSFRLAEYNEQFF.

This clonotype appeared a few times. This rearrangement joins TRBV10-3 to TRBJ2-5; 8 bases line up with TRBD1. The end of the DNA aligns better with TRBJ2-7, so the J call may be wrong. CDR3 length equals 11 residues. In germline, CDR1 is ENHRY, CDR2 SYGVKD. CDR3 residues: CAIGQGTEQYF. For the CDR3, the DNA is TGTGCCATTGGACAGGGAACCGAGCAGTACTTC.

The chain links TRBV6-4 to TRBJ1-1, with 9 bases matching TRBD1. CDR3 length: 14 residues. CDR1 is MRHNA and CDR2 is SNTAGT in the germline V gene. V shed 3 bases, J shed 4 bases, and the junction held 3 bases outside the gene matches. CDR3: CASSDGDRATEAFF. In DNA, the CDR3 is TGTGCCAGCAGTGATGGGGACAGGGCCACTGAAGCTTTCTTT.

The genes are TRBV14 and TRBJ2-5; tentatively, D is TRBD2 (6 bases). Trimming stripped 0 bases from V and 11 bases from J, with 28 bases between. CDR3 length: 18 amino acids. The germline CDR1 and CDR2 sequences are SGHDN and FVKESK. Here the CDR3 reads CASSQDELGGTYEGKQYF. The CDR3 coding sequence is TGTGCCAGCAGCCAAGATGAACTTGGGGGGACCTACGAGGGTAAGCAGTACTTC.

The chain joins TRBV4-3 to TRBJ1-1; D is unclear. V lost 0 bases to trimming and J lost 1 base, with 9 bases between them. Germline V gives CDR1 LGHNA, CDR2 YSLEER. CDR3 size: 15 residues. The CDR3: CASSQDIASNTEAFF. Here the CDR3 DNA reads TGCGCCAGCAGCCAAGATATTGCATCGAACACTGAAGCTTTCTTT.

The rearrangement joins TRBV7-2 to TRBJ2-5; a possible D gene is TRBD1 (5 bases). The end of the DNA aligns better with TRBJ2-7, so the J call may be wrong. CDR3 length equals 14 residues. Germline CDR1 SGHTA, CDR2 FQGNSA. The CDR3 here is CASSITTGAYEQYF. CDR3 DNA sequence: TGTGCCAGCAGCATTACAACAGGAGCCTACGAGCAGTACTTC.